Below, 5 T cell receptor beta chains from the same sample are listed, as sequenced in a study of patients and donors after allogeneic stem cell transplantation. Each CDR3 protein is one row after TCRdb ran MiXCR on the RT-PCR reads. The profile covers around 150,000 distinct CDR3 sequences, with over 30% appearing a single time and 50% taken by the ten largest. The sample consisted of blood, either unsorted or a sorted T cell fraction (not recorded which). The receptors originated from a human donor who was either an allogeneic HSCT recipient or a stem cell or donor lymphocyte infusion donor (not recorded which). It is not recorded whose cells these are; they may come from a transplant donor.

This clonotype was recorded a few times. The rearrangement uses TRBV29-1 and TRBJ2-7; 8 bases align to TRBD1. The ends lost 4 bases at V and 2 bases at J; junction bases unmatched: 7. CDR3 length: 14 residues. Germline assignment: CDR1 SQVTM and CDR2 ANQGSEA. In DNA form, the CDR3 reads TGCAGCGTTGCCCTTGGACAGGGACCCTACGAGCAGTACTTC. Amino acid sequence: CSVALGQGPYEQYF.

J is TRBJ1-2 and V is TRBV28; 8 bases fit TRBD1. V gave up 3 bases and J gave up 7 bases; unmatched junction bases: 4. The CDR3 spans 13 residues. CDR1 and CDR2 from the germline V gene are MDHEN and SYDVKM. The CDR3 region has the DNA TGTGCCAGCAGTTTGGACAGGGTCACTGGCTACACCTTC. It is translated as CASSLDRVTGYTF.

This clonotype was seen only a few times. The chain uses TRBV2 and TRBJ1-1; D ambiguous. There are 14 residues in the CDR3. The germline gives CDR1 SNHLY, CDR2 FYNNEI. Trimming removed 8 bases from V and 0 bases from J, with 13 bases in between. CDR3 amino acids: CASRKLIMNTEAFF. CDR3 bases: TGTGCCAGCCGGAAGCTAATCATGAACACTGAAGCTTTCTTT.

About this clonotype itself: No DNA is shown, since the ends of the CDR3 on it are uncertain; the CDR3 is the one TCRdb lists. The chain has TRBV12-3 or TRBV12-4 and TRBJ2-7; the table's D call, TRBD2, has no DNA check behind it. Ends included, the CDR3 has 12 residues. The CDR3 loop is CASSFGGGAKYV.

This rearrangement joins TRBV2 to TRBJ1-5; D remains unclear. V shed 4 bases and J shed 3 bases, with 16 bases lying between them. This CDR3 is built from 16 residues. The germline V gene encodes CDR1 SNHLY and CDR2 FYNNEI. This CDR3 reads CASSVPGRFSNQPQHF. The CDR3 region has the DNA TGTGCCAGCAGTGTGCCCGGGCGCTTTTCCAATCAGCCCCAGCATTTT.